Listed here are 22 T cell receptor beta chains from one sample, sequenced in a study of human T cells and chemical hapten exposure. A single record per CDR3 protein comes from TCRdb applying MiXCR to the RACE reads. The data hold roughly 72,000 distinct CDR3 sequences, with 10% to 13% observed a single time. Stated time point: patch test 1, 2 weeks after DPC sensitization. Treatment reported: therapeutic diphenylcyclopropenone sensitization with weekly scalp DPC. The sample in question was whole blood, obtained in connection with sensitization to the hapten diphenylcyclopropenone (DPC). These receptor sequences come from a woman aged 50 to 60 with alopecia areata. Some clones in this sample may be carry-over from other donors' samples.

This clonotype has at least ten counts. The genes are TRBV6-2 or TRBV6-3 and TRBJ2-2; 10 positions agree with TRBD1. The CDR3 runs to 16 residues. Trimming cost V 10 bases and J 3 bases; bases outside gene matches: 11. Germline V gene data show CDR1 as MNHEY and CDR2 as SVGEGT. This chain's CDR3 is CATTTGQGSDTGELFF. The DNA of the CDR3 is TGTGCCACAACGACGGGACAGGGGTCTGACACCGGGGAGCTGTTTTTT.

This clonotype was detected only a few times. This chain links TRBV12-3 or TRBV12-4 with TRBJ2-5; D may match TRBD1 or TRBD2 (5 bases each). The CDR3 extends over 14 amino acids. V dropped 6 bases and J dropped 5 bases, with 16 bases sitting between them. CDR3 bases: TGTGCCAGCAGCCCAACGGGGCCTGGCGAGACCCAGTACTTC. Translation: CASSPTGPGETQYF.

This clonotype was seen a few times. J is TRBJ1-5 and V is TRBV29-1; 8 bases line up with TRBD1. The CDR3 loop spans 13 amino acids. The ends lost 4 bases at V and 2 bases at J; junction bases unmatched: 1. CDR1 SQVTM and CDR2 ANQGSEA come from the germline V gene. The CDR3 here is CSVAQGGNQPQHF. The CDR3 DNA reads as TGCAGCGTTGCACAGGGGGGCAATCAGCCCCAGCATTTT.

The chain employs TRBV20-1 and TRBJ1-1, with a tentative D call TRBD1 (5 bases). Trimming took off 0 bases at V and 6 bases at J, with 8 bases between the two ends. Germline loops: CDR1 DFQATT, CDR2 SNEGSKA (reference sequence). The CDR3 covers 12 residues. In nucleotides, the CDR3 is TGCAGTGCTAGAGATGGGGGTGCTGAAGCTTTCTTT. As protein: CSARDGGAEAFF.

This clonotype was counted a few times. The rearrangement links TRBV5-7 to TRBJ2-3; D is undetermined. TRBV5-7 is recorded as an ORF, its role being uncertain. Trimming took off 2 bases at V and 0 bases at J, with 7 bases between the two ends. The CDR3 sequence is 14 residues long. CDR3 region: CASSFRQSTDTQYF. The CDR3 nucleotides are TGTGCCAGCAGCTTCAGGCAAAGCACAGATACGCAGTATTTT.

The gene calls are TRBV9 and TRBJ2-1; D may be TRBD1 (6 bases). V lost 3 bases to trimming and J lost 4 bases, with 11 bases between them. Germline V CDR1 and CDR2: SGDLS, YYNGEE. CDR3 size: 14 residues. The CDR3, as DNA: TGTGCCAGCAGCGGGGCGAGGGGGTACAATGAGCAGTTCTTC. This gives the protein CASSGARGYNEQFF.

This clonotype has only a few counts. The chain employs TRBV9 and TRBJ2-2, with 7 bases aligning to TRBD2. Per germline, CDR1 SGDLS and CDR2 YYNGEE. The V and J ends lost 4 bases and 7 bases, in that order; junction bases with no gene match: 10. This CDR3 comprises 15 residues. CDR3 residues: CASSTSGITNGELFF. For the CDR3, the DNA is TGTGCCAGCAGCACGAGCGGGATAACGAACGGGGAGCTGTTTTTT. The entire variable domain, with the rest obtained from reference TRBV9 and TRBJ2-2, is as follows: DSGVTQTPKHLITATGQRVTLRCSPRSGDLSVYWYQQSLDQGLQFLIQYYNGEERAKGNILERFSAQQFPDLHSELNLSSLELGDSALYFCASSTSGITNGELFFGEGSRLTVL.

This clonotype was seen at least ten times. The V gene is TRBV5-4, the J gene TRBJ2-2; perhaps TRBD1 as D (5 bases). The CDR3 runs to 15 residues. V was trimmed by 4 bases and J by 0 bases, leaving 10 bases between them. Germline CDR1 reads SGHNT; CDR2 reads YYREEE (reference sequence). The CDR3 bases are TGTGCCAGCAGCCCTGACAGAGCGAACACCGGGGAGCTGTTTTTT. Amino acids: CASSPDRANTGELFF.

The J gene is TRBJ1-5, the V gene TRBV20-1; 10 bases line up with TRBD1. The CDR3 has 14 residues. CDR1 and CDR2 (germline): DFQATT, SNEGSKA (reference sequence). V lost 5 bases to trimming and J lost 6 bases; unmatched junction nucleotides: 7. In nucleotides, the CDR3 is TGCAGTGCTGAGGACAGGGGGAGCCTTCAGCCCCAGCATTTT. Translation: CSAEDRGSLQPQHF.

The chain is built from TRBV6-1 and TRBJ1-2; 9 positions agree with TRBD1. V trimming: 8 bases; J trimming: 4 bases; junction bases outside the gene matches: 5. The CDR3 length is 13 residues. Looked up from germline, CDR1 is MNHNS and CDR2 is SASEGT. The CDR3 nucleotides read TGTGCCAGCCTCCTGACAGGGGGCTATGGCTACACCTTC. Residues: CASLLTGGYGYTF.

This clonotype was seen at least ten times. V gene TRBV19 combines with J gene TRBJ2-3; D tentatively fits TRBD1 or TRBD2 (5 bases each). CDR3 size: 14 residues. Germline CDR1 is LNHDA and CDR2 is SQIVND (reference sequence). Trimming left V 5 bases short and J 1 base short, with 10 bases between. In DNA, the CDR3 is TGTGCCAGTAGTCCCGGGGCCGGCACAGATACGCAGTATTTT. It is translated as CASSPGAGTDTQYF.

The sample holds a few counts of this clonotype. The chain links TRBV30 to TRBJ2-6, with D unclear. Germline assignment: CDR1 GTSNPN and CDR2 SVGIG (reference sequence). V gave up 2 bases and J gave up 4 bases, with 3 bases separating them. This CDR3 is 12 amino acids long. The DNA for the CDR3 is TGTGCCTGGAGTCCCGGGGCCAACGTCCTGACTTTC. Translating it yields CAWSPGANVLTF.

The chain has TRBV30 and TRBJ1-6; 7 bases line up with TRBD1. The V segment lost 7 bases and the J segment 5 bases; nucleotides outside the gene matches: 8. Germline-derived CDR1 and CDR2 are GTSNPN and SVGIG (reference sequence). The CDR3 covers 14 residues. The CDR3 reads CASKDRQHNSPLHF. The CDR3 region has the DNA TGTGCCTCTAAGGACAGGCAACATAATTCACCCCTCCACTTT.

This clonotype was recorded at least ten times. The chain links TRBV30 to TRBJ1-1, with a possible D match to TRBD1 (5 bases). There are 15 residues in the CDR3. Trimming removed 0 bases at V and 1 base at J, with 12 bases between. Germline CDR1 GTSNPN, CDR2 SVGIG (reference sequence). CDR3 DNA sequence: TGTGCCTGGAGTGTATCGGGACGTAGGAACACTGAAGCTTTCTTT. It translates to CAWSVSGRRNTEAFF.

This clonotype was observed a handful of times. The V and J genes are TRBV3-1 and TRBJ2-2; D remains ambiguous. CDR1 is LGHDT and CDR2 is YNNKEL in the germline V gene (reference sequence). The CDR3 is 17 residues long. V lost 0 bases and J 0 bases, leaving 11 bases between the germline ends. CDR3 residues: CASSQDPRGANTGELFF. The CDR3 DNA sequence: TGTGCCAGCAGCCAAGACCCTAGAGGTGCGAACACCGGGGAGCTGTTTTTT.

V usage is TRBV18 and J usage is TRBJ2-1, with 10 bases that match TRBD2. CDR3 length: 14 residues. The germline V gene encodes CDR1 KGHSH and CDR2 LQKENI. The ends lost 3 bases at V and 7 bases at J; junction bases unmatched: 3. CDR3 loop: CASSPPSGSNEQFF. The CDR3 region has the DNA TGTGCCAGCTCACCCCCTAGCGGGAGTAATGAGCAGTTCTTC.

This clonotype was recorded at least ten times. The CDR3 protein is CASSQGQSNEQFF. The CDR3 DNA follows: TGTGCCAGCAGCCAAGGACAGTCCAATGAGCAGTTCTTC. The chain has TRBV4-2 and TRBJ2-1; possible D gene TRBD1, 5 bases. The germline V gene has CDR1 LGHNA and CDR2 YNFKEQ. There are 13 residues in the CDR3. Between the trimmed V and J ends, which lost 1 base and 6 bases, there was a span of 7 bases.

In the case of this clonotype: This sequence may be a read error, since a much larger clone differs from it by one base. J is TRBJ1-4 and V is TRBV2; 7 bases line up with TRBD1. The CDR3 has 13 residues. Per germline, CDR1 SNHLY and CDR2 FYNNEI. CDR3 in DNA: TGTGCCTGCAGTGTGACAGGGCGGGAAAAACTGTTTTTT. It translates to CACSVTGREKLFF.

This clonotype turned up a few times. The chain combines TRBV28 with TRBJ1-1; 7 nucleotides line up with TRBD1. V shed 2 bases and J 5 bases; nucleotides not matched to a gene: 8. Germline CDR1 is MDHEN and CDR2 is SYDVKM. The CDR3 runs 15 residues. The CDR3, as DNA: TGTGCCAGCAGTTTAACAGGGGCCCTGGGAACTGAAGCTTTCTTT. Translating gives CASSLTGALGTEAFF.

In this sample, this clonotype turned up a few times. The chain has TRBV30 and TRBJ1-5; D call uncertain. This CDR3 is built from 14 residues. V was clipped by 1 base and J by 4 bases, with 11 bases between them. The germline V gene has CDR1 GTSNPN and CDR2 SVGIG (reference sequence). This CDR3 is CAWSGGTGNQPQHF. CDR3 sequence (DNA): TGTGCCTGGAGTGGGGGTACGGGAAATCAGCCCCAGCATTTT.

The CDR3 is CAISESGQSANQPQHF. The CDR3 nucleotides are TGTGCCATCAGTGAGTCGGGACAAAGTGCAAATCAGCCCCAGCATTTT. The V and J genes are TRBV10-3 and TRBJ1-5; tentatively, D is TRBD1 (6 bases). The germline V gene encodes CDR1 ENHRY and CDR2 SYGVKD. V gave up 0 bases and J gave up 4 bases, with 13 bases separating them. The CDR3 sequence is 16 residues long.

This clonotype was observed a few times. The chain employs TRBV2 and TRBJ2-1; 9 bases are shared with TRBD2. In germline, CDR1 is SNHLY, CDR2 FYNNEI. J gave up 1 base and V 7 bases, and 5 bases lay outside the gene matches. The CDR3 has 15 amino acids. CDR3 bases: TGTGCCAGCATTAGCGGGGGCCTTTCCTACAATGAGCAGTTCTTC. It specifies CASISGGLSYNEQFF.